This T cell receptor beta chain was captured by sequencing in a study of cytomegalovirus exposure and HLA in healthy donors. Trimming removed 4 bases at V and 0 bases at J, with 15 bases between. The CDR3 extends over 16 amino acids. Looked up from germline, CDR1 is SGHRS and CDR2 is YFSETQ. This clone was detected only a few times. What it recognizes is unknown. The PCR ran on 60 Vbeta and 13 Jbeta primers. The repertoire was sequenced with immunoSEQ multiplex PCR; TCRdb's copy has only in-frame clones and lacks some. The sample has under 200,000 clones; 65% to 85% are singletons. Study-level findings and limits: Using a false discovery rate of 0.05, a later analysis showed that approximately 18,000 TCR beta sequences were associated with HLA alleles.

V and J are TRBV5-1 and TRBJ2-3, with D possibly TRBD2 on 5 matching bases. The clonotype comes from a woman aged 45-65 years in good health and CMV-seropositive. Sample: PBMCs. CDR3 DNA sequence: TGCGCCAGCAGCATGAGGTCGGGGTCTAGCACAGATACGCAGTATTTT. Translation: CASSMRSGSSTDTQYF.